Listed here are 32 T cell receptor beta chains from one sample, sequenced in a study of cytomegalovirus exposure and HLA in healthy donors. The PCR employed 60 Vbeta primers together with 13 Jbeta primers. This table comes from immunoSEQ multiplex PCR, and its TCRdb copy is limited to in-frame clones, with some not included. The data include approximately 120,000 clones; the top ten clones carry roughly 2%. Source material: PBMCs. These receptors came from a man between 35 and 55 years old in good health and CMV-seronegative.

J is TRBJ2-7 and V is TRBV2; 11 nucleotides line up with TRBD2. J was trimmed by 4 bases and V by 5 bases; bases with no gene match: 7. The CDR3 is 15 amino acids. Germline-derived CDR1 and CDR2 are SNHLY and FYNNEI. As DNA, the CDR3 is TGTGCCAGCAGTTTTAGCGGGAGGGCCGGGTACGAGCAGTACTTC. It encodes CASSFSGRAGYEQYF.

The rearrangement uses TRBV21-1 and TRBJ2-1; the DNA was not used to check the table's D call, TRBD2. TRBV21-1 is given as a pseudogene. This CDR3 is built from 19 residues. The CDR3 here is CASSKEWEGEDRSYNEQFF. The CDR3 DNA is TGTGCCAGCAGCAAAGAGTGGGAGGGGGAGGACCGCTCCTACAATGAGCAGTTCTTC.

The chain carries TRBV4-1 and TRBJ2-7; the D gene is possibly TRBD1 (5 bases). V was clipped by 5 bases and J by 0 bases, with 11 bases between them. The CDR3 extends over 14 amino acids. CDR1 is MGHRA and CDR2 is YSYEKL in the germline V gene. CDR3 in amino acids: CASSRGALSYEQYF. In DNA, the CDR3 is TGCGCCAGCAGCAGGGGCGCCCTCTCCTACGAGCAGTACTTC.

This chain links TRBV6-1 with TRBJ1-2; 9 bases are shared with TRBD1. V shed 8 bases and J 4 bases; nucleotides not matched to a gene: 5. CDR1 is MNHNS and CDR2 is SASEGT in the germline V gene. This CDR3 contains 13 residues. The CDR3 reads CASFLTGGYGYTF. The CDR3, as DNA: TGTGCCAGCTTTTTGACAGGGGGCTATGGCTACACCTTC.

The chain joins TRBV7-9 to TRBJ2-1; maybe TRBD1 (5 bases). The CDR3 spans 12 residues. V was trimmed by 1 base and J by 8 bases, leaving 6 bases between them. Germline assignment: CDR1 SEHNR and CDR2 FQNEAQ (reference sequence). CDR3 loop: CASSLVGDEQFF. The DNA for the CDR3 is TGTGCCAGCAGCTTAGTAGGGGATGAGCAGTTCTTC.

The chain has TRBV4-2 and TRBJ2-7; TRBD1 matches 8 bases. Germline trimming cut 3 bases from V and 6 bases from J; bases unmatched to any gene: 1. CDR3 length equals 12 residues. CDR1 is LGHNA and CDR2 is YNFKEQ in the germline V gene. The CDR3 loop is CASSHTGGEQYF. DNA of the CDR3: TGTGCCAGCAGCCACACAGGGGGCGAGCAGTACTTC.

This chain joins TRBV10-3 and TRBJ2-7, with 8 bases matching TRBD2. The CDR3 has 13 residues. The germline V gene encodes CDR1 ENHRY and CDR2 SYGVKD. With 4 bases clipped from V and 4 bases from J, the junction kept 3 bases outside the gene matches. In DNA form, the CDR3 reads TGTGCCATCAGTGGCGGGGGGATATACGAGCAGTACTTC. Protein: CAISGGGIYEQYF.

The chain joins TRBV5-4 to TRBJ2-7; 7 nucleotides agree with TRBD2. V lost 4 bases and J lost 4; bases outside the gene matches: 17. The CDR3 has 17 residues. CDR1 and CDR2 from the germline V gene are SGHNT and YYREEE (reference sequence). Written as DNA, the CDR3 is TGTGCCAGCAGCCTGGGAGGAGCTAGCGGAACCTGGTACGAGCAGTACTTC. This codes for CASSLGGASGTWYEQYF.

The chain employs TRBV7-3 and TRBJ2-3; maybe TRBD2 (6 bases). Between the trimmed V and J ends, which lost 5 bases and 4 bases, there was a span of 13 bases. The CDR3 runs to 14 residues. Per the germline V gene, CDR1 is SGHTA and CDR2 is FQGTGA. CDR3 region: CASSLDYLSDTQYF. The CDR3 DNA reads TGTGCCAGCAGCCTGGACTATCTTTCAGATACGCAGTATTTT.

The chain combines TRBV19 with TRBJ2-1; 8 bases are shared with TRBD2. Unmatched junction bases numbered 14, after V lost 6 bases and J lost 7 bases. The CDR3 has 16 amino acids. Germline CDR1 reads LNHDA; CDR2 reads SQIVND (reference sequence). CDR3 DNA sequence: TGTGCCAGTAGCCGATTCCCCCCGGGACTAGGGAATGAGCAGTTCTTC. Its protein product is CASSRFPPGLGNEQFF.

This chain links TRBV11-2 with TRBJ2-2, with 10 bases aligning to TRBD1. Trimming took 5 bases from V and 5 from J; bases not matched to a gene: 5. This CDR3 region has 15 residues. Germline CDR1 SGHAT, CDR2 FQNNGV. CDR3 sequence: CASSPGQGKTGELFF. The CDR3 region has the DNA TGTGCCAGCAGCCCGGGACAGGGGAAGACCGGGGAGCTGTTTTTT.

DNA of the CDR3: TGCGCCAGCAGCTTGGGACAGAATGAAAAACTGTTTTTT. This translates into CASSLGQNEKLFF. The chain recombines TRBV5-1 with TRBJ1-4; D perhaps matches TRBD1 (5 bases). V lost 0 bases to trimming and J lost 5 bases, with 5 bases between them. The CDR3 length is 13 residues. Germline V gene sequence: CDR1 SGHRS, CDR2 YFSETQ.

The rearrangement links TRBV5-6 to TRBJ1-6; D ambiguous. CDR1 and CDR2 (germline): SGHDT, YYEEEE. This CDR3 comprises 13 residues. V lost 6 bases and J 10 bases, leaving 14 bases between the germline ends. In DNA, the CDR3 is TGTGCCAGCACTAAGGCCGGGAAGTCACCCCTCCACTTT. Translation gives CASTKAGKSPLHF.

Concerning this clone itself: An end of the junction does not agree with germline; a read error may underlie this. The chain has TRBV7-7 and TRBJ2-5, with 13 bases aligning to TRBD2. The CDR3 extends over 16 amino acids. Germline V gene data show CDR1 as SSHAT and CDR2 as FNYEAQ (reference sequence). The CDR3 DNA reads TGTGCTAGCAGCTTAGGACTAGCGGGAGCCCGAGAGACCCAGTACTTC. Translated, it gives CASSLGLAGARETQYF.

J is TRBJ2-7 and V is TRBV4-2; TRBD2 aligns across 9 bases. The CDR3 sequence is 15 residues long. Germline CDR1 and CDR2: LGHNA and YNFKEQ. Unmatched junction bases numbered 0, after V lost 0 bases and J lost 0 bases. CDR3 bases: TGTGCCAGCAGCCAAGAGACTAGCGGCTCCTACGAGCAGTACTTC. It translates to CASSQETSGSYEQYF.

CDR3 loop: CASSATGGFGELFF. CDR3 coding DNA: TGTGCCAGCAGCGCCACAGGGGGCTTCGGGGAGCTGTTTTTT. V usage is TRBV7-8 and J usage is TRBJ2-2, with TRBD1 identical over 9 bases. The CDR3 contains 14 residues. V lost 5 bases to trimming and J lost 7 bases; unmatched junction nucleotides: 5. CDR1 is SGHVS, CDR2 FQNEAQ, per germline.

In DNA form, the CDR3 reads TGTGCCACCAGCTATGACTCCTTAGGCGACATTCAGTACTTC. Protein: CATSYDSLGDIQYF. The chain has TRBV15 and TRBJ2-4, with D unclear. The CDR3 runs to 14 residues. Germline lookup yields CDR1 LNHNV and CDR2 YYDKDF (reference sequence). The germline V and J ends were trimmed by 5 bases and 8 bases, with 16 bases remaining between them.

CDR3 protein: CASSLEARTSGPPYEQYF. Here the CDR3 DNA reads TGTGCCAGCAGCTTAGAGGCTAGGACTAGCGGACCCCCCTACGAGCAGTACTTC. V gene TRBV11-2 combines with J gene TRBJ2-7; the match to TRBD2 covers 10 bases. The length of the CDR3 is 18 residues. V was pared by 0 bases and J by 2 bases, with 10 bases of the junction left unmatched. Germline CDR1 SGHAT, CDR2 FQNNGV.

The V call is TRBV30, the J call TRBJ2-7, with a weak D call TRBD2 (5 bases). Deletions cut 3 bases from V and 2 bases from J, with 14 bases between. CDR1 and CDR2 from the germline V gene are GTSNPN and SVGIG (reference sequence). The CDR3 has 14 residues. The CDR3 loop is CAWRRLASTYEQYF. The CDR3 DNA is TGTGCCTGGAGGCGGCTAGCCTCCACCTACGAGCAGTACTTC.

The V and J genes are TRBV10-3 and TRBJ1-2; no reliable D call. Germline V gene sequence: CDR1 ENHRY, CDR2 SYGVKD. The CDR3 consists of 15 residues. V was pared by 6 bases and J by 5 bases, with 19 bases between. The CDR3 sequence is CAIRISDSYAYGYTF. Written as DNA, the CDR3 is TGTGCCATCAGGATCTCGGATAGCTACGCTTATGGCTACACCTTC.

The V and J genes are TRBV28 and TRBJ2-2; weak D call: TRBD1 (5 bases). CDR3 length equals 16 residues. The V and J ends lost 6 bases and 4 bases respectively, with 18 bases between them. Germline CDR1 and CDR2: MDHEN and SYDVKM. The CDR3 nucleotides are TGTGCCAGCAGCTCACAGGCACTCGGAAGCACCGGGGAGCTGTTTTTT. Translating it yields CASSSQALGSTGELFF.

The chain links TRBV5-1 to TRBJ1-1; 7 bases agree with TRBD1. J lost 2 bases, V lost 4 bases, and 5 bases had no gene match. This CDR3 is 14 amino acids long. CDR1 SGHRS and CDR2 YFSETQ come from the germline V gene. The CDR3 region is CASSGGQPNTEAFF. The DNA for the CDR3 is TGCGCCAGCAGCGGGGGACAGCCCAACACTGAAGCTTTCTTT.

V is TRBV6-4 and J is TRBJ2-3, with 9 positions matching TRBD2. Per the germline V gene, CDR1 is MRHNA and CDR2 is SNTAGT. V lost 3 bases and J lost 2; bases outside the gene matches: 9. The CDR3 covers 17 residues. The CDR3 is CASSEYPAGGTTDTQYF. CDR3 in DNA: TGTGCCAGCAGTGAGTATCCAGCGGGAGGTACCACAGATACGCAGTATTTT.

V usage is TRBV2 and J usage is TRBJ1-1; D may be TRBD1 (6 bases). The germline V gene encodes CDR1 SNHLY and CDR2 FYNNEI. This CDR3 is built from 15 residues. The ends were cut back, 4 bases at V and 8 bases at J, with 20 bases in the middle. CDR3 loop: CASSVKVQGAVEAFF. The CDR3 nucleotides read TGTGCCAGCAGTGTCAAAGTACAGGGTGCGGTCGAAGCTTTCTTT.

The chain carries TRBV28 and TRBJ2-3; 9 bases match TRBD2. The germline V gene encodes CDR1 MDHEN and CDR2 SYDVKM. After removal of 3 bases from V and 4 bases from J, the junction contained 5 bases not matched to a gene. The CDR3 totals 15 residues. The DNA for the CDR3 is TGTGCCAGCAGTTTGCCTAGCGGGAAAGCAGATACGCAGTATTTT. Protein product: CASSLPSGKADTQYF.

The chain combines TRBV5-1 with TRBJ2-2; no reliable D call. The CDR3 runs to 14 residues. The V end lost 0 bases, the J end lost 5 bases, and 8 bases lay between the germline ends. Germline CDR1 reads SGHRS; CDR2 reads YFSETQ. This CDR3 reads CASSLDSRTGELFF. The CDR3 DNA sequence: TGCGCCAGCAGCTTGGATTCCCGGACCGGGGAGCTGTTTTTT.

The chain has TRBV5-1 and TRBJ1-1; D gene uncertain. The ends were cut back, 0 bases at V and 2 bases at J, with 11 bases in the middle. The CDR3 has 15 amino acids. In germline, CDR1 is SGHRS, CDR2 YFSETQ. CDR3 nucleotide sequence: TGCGCCAGCAGCTTGGGGAACAGACAAAACACTGAAGCTTTCTTT. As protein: CASSLGNRQNTEAFF.

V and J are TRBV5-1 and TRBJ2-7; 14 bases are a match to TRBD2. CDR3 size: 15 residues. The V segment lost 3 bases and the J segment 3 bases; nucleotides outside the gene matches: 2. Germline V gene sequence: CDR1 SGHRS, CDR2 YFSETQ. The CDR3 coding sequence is TGCGCCAGCAGCTCGGGGACTAGCGGGGGCTACGAGCAGTACTTC. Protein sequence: CASSSGTSGGYEQYF.

This CDR3 is CASSSFGGNYEQYF. The CDR3 coding sequence is TGTGCCAGCAGCTCTTTCGGGGGTAACTACGAGCAGTACTTC. The rearrangement links TRBV13 to TRBJ2-7; possibly TRBD2 for D (6 bases). The germline gives CDR1 PRHDT, CDR2 FYEKMQ (reference sequence). Trimming removed 4 bases from V and 3 bases from J, with 13 bases in between. The CDR3 spans 14 residues.

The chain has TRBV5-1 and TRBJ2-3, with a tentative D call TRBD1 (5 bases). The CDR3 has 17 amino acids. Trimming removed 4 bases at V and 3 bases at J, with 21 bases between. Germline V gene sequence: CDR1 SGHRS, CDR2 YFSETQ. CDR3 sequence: CASSPSPTQRGTDTQYF. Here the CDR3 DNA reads TGCGCCAGCAGCCCCAGCCCTACACAAAGGGGTACAGATACGCAGTATTTT.

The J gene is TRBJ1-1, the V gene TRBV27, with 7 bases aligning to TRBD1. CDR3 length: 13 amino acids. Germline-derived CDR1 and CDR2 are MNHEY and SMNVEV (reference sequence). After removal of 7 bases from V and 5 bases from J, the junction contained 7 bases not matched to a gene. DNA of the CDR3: TGTGCCAGCAAGACAGGGATGAGTACTGAAGCTTTCTTT. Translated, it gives CASKTGMSTEAFF.

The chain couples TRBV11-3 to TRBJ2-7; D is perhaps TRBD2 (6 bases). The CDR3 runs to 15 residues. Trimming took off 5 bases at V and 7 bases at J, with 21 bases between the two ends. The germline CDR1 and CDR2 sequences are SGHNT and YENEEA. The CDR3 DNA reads TGTGCCAGCAGCCAAATATCGGCGCGGGGTAGAGAGCAGTACTTC. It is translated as CASSQISARGREQYF. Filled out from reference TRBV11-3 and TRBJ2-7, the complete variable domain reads EAGVVQSPRYKIIEKKQPVAFWCNPISGHNTLYWYLQNLGQGPELLIRYENEEAVDDSQLPKDRFSAERLKGVDSTLKIQPAELGDSAVYLCASSQISARGREQYFGPGTRLTVT.